Detailed here is one T cell receptor beta chain. As yet, its antigen is unknown. The record originates from a study of OX40 agonist ivuxolimab in advanced cancers. Study-level information: An agonistic anti-OX40 (CD134) antibody, ivuxolimab, was used to treat the patients. Past anti-PD-1, anti-PD-L1 or anti-CTLA-4 therapy was accepted, and 30% to 45% had received some. Partial responses were achieved by three patients: one hepatocellular carcinoma, two cutaneous melanoma.

General study points: In the 0.1 to 3.0 mg/kg range, CD4+ and CD8+ blood T cells had expanded clonally by week 6.

The CDR3 loop spans 14 amino acids. V gave up 1 base and J gave up 5 bases, with 10 bases separating them. The germline CDR1 and CDR2 sequences are MGHRA and YSYEKL. Here immunoSEQ multiplex PCR was the method, and the copy in TCRdb shows in-frame clones only, minus some. The profile shows about 52,000 clones, 94% of them singletons. The chain links TRBV4-1 to TRBJ2-3; D ambiguous. Sequencing was performed on CD4+ or CD8+ T cells sorted from blood, taken in a trial of the OX40 agonist ivuxolimab. This clonotype was obtained from an adult with an advanced solid tumor such as melanoma, head and neck, liver or kidney cancer. The DNA for the CDR3 is TGCGCCAGCAGCCAAGCCAGGATTGTAGATACGCAGTATTTT. Its translation: CASSQARIVDTQYF.